One sample yielded the 17 T cell receptor beta chains listed below, sequenced in a study of T cells after yellow fever vaccination (dated by TCRdb to about 2019). Read against the paper, the sample's treatment or condition label means: live attenuated yellow fever vaccine strain. Receptor amplification or capture employed 5' RACE. The reads were generated on an Illumina NovaSeq 6000. The raw public data were reprocessed by TCRdb itself: fastp quality trimming at Q25, MiXCR clonotype calling, in-frame beta chains only. Under each unique CDR3 protein, matching rows form one entry showing the most common genes and DNA. This sample has hundreds of thousands of distinct CDR3 sequences in its table, and roughly 3.9% of those were observed once. Clones ranked in the top ten supply 20% to 25% of the sample. Sample: PBMCs, taken 5 days after the yellow fever booster vaccination. Receptors were obtained from a man between 18 and 29 years old who received the YFV17D yellow fever vaccine.

The gene calls are TRBV12-3 or TRBV12-4 and TRBJ2-1; no reliable D call. V lost 8 bases and J lost 7, with 12 bases in between. The CDR3 has 12 amino acids. Here the CDR3 DNA reads TGTGCCAGCCGACTCGAGTTGAATGAGCAGTTCTTC. It encodes CASRLELNEQFF.

The rearrangement uses TRBV5-1 and TRBJ2-3; D is unclear. The CDR3 is 14 residues long. Looked up from germline, CDR1 is SGHRS and CDR2 is YFSETQ. V lost 4 bases to trimming and J lost 2 bases, with 11 bases between them. CDR3 residues: CASSPQSNTDTQYF. The CDR3 DNA reads as TGCGCCAGCAGCCCACAGTCCAACACAGATACGCAGTATTTT.

This clonotype was counted ten times or more. This chain joins TRBV6-2 or TRBV6-3 and TRBJ2-7; D gene uncertain. Germline CDR1 is MNHEY and CDR2 is SVGEGT. Trimming stripped 5 bases from V and 1 base from J, with 6 bases between. CDR3 size: 12 residues. The CDR3 nucleotides read TGTGCCAGCAGTGGCTATTCCTACGAGCAGTACGTC. Translated: CASSGYSYEQYV.

This clonotype was seen at least ten times. This rearrangement joins TRBV5-1 to TRBJ2-4; no definite D call. The CDR3 consists of 13 residues. Germline V gene lookup returns CDR1 SGHRS and CDR2 YFSETQ. V was clipped by 0 bases and J by 6 bases, with 7 bases between them. CDR3 sequence reads: CASSLGWTNIQYF. CDR3 nucleotides: TGCGCCAGCAGCTTGGGTTGGACAAACATTCAGTACTTC.

This clonotype occurred many times. V usage is TRBV7-3 and J usage is TRBJ2-3; D not certain. Trimming left V 2 bases short and J 1 base short, with 4 bases between. The CDR3 runs 13 residues. Germline V lookup: CDR1 SGHTA, CDR2 FQGTGA. CDR3 sequence reads: CASSLLRTDTQYF. As DNA, the CDR3 is TGTGCCAGCAGCTTATTGCGCACAGATACGCAGTATTTT.

This clonotype was observed at least ten times. One end of the junction is discordant with germline, which a read error may explain. The V and J genes are TRBV6-1 and TRBJ2-3; 12 bases agree with TRBD1. Germline V gene lookup returns CDR1 MNHNS and CDR2 SASEGT. This CDR3 is 16 amino acids long. The DNA of the CDR3 is TGTGCCAGCAAGGATACCGGGACAGGGGGCACGGATACGCAGTATTTT. It codes for CASKDTGTGGTDTQYF.

The chain is built from TRBV7-9 and TRBJ1-5; unclear D gene. The germline V gene encodes CDR1 SEHNR and CDR2 FQNEAQ (reference sequence). The V end lost 4 bases, the J end lost 3 bases, and 10 bases lay between the germline ends. This CDR3 is built from 14 residues. The CDR3 reads CASSSSSNNQPQHF. CDR3 in DNA: TGTGCCAGCAGCTCGTCCAGTAACAATCAGCCCCAGCATTTT.

The chain couples TRBV7-2 to TRBJ2-5; a possible D gene is TRBD1 (6 bases). There are 13 residues in the CDR3. The V and J ends lost 6 bases and 4 bases respectively, with 12 bases between them. Germline V gives CDR1 SGHTA, CDR2 FQGNSA. The CDR3 sequence: CASRRGLRETQYF. In DNA form, the CDR3 reads TGTGCCAGCAGGAGGGGGTTAAGAGAGACCCAGTACTTC.

The V and J genes are TRBV7-2 and TRBJ2-1; tentatively, D is TRBD1 or TRBD2 (6 bases each). The CDR3 spans 13 residues. The V gene lost 3 bases and the J gene lost 8 bases, with 11 bases spanning the gap. In germline, CDR1 is SGHTA, CDR2 FQGNSA. The CDR3, as DNA: TGTGCCAGCAGCTTGGGGGGCAGGTATGAGCAGTTCTTC. Residues: CASSLGGRYEQFF.

In DNA, the CDR3 is TGCAGTGCTAGTGCGGGGGGAACAGATACGCAGTATTTT. Translating it yields CSASAGGTDTQYF. The chain recombines TRBV20-1 with TRBJ2-3; 8 nucleotides match TRBD2. Germline assignment: CDR1 DFQATT and CDR2 SNEGSKA (reference sequence). The V gene end was trimmed by 3 bases and the J gene end by 3 bases; junction bases not matched to a gene: 2. The CDR3 runs to 13 residues.

Ten or more counts support this clonotype. The chain carries TRBV20-1 and TRBJ2-5, with 8 bases that match TRBD1. The CDR3 runs 16 residues. J lost 0 bases, V lost 0 bases, and 6 bases had no gene match. Germline V gene lookup returns CDR1 DFQATT and CDR2 SNEGSKA (reference sequence). The CDR3 loop is CSARDLGQGHQETQYF. In nucleotides, the CDR3 is TGCAGTGCTAGAGATCTCGGACAGGGCCACCAAGAGACCCAGTACTTC.

This clonotype came up many times. The CDR3 bases are TGTGCCAGCAGCTCACAAGACAGGGGGATCATGAACACTGAAGCTTTCTTT. Its translation is CASSSQDRGIMNTEAFF. This sequence joins TRBV7-8 and TRBJ1-1; 9 nucleotides line up with TRBD1. Per germline, CDR1 SGHVS and CDR2 FQNEAQ. The V and J ends lost 4 bases and 0 bases, in that order; junction bases with no gene match: 9. The CDR3 sequence is 17 residues long.

This clonotype occurred a few times. The chain uses TRBV20-1 and TRBJ2-3, with 11 bases aligning to TRBD2. J was trimmed by 4 bases and V by 4 bases; bases with no gene match: 13. Germline V lookup: CDR1 DFQATT, CDR2 SNEGSKA (reference sequence). The CDR3 extends over 17 amino acids. The CDR3 bases are TGCAGTGCTACTGGGGTAGCGGGGGGGCAGTTTCCAGATACGCAGTATTTT. Its translation is CSATGVAGGQFPDTQYF.

This clonotype has just a few counts. This sequence joins TRBV6-5 and TRBJ1-5, with 9 bases lining up with TRBD1. CDR1 is MNHEY, CDR2 SVGAGI, per germline. After removal of 0 bases from V and 3 bases from J, the junction contained 3 bases not matched to a gene. The CDR3 covers 16 residues. Here the CDR3 reads CASSYSGQGSNQPQHF. Here the CDR3 DNA reads TGTGCCAGCAGTTACTCGGGACAGGGATCCAATCAGCCCCAGCATTTT.

This clonotype was counted many times. The rearrangement links TRBV29-1 to TRBJ2-1, with 7 bases matching TRBD1. CDR1 is SQVTM and CDR2 is ANQGSEA in the germline V gene. The CDR3 has 14 amino acids. The junction had 7 bases not matched to a gene; V was cut back by 8 bases and J by 0 bases. The CDR3 region has the DNA TGCAGCAGCAACAGGGGAAGCTCCTACAATGAGCAGTTCTTC. Protein: CSSNRGSSYNEQFF.

This clonotype has just a few counts. The V call is TRBV6-5, the J call TRBJ2-1; 7 nucleotides agree with TRBD1. V was pared by 0 bases and J by 2 bases, with 1 base of the junction left unmatched. The CDR3 contains 15 residues. The germline gives CDR1 MNHEY, CDR2 SVGAGI. The chain's CDR3 is CASSYSGTAYNEQFF. The CDR3 nucleotides read TGTGCCAGCAGTTACTCGGGGACAGCCTACAATGAGCAGTTCTTC.

This clonotype showed up many times. This chain links TRBV3-1 with TRBJ1-1, with 7 bases fitting TRBD1. This CDR3 comprises 14 residues. Looked up from germline, CDR1 is LGHDT and CDR2 is YNNKEL (reference sequence). The V segment lost 3 bases and the J segment 9 bases; nucleotides outside the gene matches: 10. The CDR3 reads CASSQRTGEEKAFF. As DNA, the CDR3 is TGTGCCAGCAGCCAGCGGACAGGCGAAGAGAAAGCTTTCTTT.